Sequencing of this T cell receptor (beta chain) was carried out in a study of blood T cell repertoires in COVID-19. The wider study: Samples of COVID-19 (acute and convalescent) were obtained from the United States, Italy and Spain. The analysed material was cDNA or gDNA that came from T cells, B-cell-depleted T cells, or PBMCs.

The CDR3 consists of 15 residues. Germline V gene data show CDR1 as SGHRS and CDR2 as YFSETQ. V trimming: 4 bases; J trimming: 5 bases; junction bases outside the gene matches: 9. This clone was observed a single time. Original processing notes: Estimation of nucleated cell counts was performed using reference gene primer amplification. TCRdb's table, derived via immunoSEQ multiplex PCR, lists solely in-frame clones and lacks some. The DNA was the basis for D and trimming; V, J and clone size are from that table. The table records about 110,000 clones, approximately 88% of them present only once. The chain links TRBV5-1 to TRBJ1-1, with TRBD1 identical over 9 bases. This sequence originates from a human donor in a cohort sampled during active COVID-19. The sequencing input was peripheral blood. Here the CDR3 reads CASSMTGTGRTEAFF. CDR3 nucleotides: TGCGCCAGCAGCATGACCGGGACAGGGAGAACTGAAGCTTTCTTT.